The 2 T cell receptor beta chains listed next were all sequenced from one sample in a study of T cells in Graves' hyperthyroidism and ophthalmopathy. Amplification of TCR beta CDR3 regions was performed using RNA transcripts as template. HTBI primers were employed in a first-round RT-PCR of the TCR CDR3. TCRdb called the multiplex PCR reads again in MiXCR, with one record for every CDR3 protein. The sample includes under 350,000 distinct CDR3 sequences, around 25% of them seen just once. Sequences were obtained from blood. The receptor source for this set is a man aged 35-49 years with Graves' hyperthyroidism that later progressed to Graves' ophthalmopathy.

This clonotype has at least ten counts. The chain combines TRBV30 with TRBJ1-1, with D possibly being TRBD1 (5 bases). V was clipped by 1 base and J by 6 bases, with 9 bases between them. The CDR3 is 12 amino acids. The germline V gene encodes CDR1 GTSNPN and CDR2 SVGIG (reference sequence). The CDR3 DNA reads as TGTGCCTGGAGTGGGGGGAGGGCTGAAGCTTTCTTT. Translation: CAWSGGRAEAFF.

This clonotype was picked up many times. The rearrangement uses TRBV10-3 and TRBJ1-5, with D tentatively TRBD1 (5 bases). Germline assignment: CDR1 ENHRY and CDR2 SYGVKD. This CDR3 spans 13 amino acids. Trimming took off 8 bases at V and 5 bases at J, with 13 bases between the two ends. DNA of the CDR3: TGTGCCATCCGAGCCGAGGGGTATCAGCCCCAGCATTTT. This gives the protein CAIRAEGYQPQHF.